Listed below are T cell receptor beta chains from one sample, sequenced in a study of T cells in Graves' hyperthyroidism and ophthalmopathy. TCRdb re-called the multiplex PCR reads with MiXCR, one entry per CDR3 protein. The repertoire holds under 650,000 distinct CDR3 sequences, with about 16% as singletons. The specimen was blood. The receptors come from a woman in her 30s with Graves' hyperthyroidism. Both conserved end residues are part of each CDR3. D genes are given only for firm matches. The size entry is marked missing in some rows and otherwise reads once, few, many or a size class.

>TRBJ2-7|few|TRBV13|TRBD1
TGTGCCAGCAGCTTAGGCCCCTTGGCAGGGGGAGAGCAGTACTTC
CASSLGPLAGGEQYF
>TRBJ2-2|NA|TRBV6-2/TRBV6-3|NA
TGTGCCAGCAGTTACTCGACAGGGGGACTAGGCGGGGAGCTGTTTTTT
CASSYSTGGLGGELFF
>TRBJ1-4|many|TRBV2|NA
TGTGCCAGCAGCGCCTTGGACGGATTATCTAATGAAAAACTGTTTTTT
CASSALDGLSNEKLFF
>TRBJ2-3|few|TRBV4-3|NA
TGCGCCAGCAGCCAAGTACAGGGACACACAGATACGCAGTATTTT
CASSQVQGHTDTQYF
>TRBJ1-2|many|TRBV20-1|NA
TGCAGTGCTAGTTCCGGGACTCAAGGCTACACCTTC
CSASSGTQGYTF
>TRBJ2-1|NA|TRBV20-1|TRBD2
TGCAGTGCGGCCACTAGCGTAGGGTACAATGAGCAGCTCTTC
CSAATSVGYNEQLF
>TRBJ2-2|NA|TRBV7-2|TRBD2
TGTGCCAGCAGCTTAGAGCGGGAGATCGGGGAGCTGTTTTTT
CASSLEREIGELFF
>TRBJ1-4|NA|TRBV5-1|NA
TGCGCCAGCAGCTTGATAAGGGGGAGCGAAAAACTGTTTTTT
CASSLIRGSEKLFF
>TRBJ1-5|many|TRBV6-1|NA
TGTGCCAGCAGTGAATCTCCTAGGGGCAATCAGCCCCAGCATTTT
CASSESPRGNQPQHF
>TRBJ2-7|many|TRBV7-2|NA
TGTGCCAGCAGCCCAAGAAGGGGCTACGAGCAGTACTTC
CASSPRRGYEQYF
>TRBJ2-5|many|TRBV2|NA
TGTGCCAGCCTGGAGGGTAGGCGACAAGAGACCCAGTACTTC
CASLEGRRQETQYF
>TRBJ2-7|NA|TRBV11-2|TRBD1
TGTGCCAGCAGCACGGCCCAGGGGGCGAGGGAGCAGTACTTC
CASSTAQGAREQYF
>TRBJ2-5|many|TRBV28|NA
TGTGCCAGCAGTGACCGGGGCAGGGATTTAGGGGAGACCCAGTACTTC
CASSDRGRDLGETQYF
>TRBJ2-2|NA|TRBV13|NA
TGTGCCAGCAGCTTCCGGAGTCCCGGGGAGCTGTTTTTT
CASSFRSPGELFF
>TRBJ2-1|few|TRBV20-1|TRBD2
TGCAGTGCTACAGGGACTAGCGGGAGGCCGCTTTACAATGAGCAGTTCTTC
CSATGTSGRPLYNEQFF
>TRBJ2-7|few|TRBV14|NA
TGTGCCAGCAGCCGGACGAGGGAATACCCCTACGAGCAGTACTTC
CASSRTREYPYEQYF
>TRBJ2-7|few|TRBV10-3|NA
TGTGCCATCAAGCGGCAGGGAGGCAACGAGCAGTACTTC
CAIKRQGGNEQYF
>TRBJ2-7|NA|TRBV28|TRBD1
TGTGCCAGCAGTCCCAAAGACAGGGAGAGACCCTACGAGCAGTACTTC
CASSPKDRERPYEQYF
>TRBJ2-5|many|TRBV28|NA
TGTGCCAGCAGTAACCCTCGGCGGGGCGAGACCCAGTACTTC
CASSNPRRGETQYF
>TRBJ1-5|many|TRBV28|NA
TGTGCCAGCAGTTTGTTCAGGCTGAGGGATAGGCCCCAGCATTTT
CASSLFRLRDRPQHF
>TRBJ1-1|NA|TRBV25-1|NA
TGTGCCAGCAGTGAATCCCTCCTGGGAGGGGGTAAGGATGAAGCTTTCTTT
CASSESLLGGGKDEAFF
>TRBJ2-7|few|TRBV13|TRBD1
TGTGCCAGCAGAGAGACAGGGCGTTCCTACGAGCAGTACTTC
CASRETGRSYEQYF
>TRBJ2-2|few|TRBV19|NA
TGTGCCAGCACGATTCAGGGCGGAGGGGAGCTGTTTTTT
CASTIQGGGELFF
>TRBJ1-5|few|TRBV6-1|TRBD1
TGTGCCAGCAGCAGGGGGCCGGAGCAGCCCCAGCATTTT
CASSRGPEQPQHF
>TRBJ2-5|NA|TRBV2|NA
TGTGCCAGCAGTGTGTATAGAACGAAGGTGGAGACCCAGTACTTC
CASSVYRTKVETQYF
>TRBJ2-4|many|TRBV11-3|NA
TGTGCCAGCAGCTTAATTCGGAGGGCCATACTAGCCAAAAACATTCAGTACTTC
CASSLIRRAILAKNIQYF
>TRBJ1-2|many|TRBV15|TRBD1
TGTGCCACCAGTGGACAGGGGGAAGGGGGCTACACCTTC
CATSGQGEGGYTF
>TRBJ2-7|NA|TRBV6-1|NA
TGTGCCAGCAGTGAGAATAAGGGTTCACCCTACGAGCAGTACTTC
CASSENKGSPYEQYF
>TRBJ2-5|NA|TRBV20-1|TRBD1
TGCAGTGCTGGGGACAGCCAAGAGACCCAGTACTTC
CSAGDSQETQYF
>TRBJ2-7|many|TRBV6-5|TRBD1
TGTGCCAGCAGTTACTCGTGGGGAGACAGGGGCTACGAGCAGTACTTC
CASSYSWGDRGYEQYF
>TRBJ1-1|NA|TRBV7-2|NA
TGTGCCAGCACCTCAGGGGCAGGACTGAACACTGAAGCTTTCTTT
CASTSGAGLNTEAFF
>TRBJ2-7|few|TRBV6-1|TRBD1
TGTGCCAGCAGTACAACCGGGACAGGAACTGTCGAGCAGTACTTC
CASSTTGTGTVEQYF
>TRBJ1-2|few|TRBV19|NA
TGTGCCAGTAGCTACGATACCGACTATGGCTACACCTTC
CASSYDTDYGYTF
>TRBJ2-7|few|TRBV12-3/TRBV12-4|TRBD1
TGTGCCAGCAGTGGCAAGGGGGCCCTGGAGCAGTACTTC
CASSGKGALEQYF
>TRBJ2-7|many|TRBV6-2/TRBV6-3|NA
TGTGCCAGCAGACCAAAGGGTCCCCGCTACGAGCAGTACTTC
CASRPKGPRYEQYF
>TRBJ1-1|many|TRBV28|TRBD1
TGTGCCAGCAGTTTTGGAGGGACAGCGAACACTGAAGCTTTCTTT
CASSFGGTANTEAFF
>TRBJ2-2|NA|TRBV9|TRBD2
TGTGCCAGCAGCCTGACTAGCGGGGACGGGGAGCTGTTTTTT
CASSLTSGDGELFF
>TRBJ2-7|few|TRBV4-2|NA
TGTGCCAGCAGCCAGACGCCGGCTAGCGAGCAGTACTTC
CASSQTPASEQYF
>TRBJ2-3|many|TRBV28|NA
TGTGCCAGCAGTTTACTGAGGGCTGTGGCAGATACGCAGTATTTT
CASSLLRAVADTQYF
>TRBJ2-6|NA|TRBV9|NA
TGTGCCAGCAGCCCCTCGGTAGGTCAGGGGAGGACTGGGGCCAACGTCCTGACTTTC
CASSPSVGQGRTGANVLTF
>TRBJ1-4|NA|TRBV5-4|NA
TGTGCCAGCAGCTTGGCCAACCAAAAACTGTTTTTT
CASSLANQKLFF
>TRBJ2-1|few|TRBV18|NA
TGTGCCAGCTCACCAGTAGGGGCTTCCAATGAGCAGTTCTTC
CASSPVGASNEQFF
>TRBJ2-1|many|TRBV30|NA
TGTGCCTGGAGTGTTCGGGCCACCTACAATGAGCAGTTCTTC
CAWSVRATYNEQFF
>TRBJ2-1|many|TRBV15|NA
TGTGCCACCACCGTCGACACCTCCTCCTACAATGAGCAGTTCTTC
CATTVDTSSYNEQFF
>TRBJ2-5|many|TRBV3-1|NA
TGTGCCAGCAGCCAACTCGAATTCCAAGAGACCCAGTACTTC
CASSQLEFQETQYF
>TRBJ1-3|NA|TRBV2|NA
TGTGCCAGCTTTAAGGATGTCTCTGGAAACACCATATATTTT
CASFKDVSGNTIYF
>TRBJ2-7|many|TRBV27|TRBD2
TGTGCCAGTACCGGGACTAGGGCCAACGAGCAGTACTTC
CASTGTRANEQYF
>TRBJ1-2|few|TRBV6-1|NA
TGTGCCAGCAGCCCTGGGGAGTTGACCTTC
CASSPGELTF
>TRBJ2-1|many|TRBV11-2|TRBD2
TGTGCCAGCAGACCCACTCTAGCGGGAGGGCGAAATGAGCAGTTCTTC
CASRPTLAGGRNEQFF
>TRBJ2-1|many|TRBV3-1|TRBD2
TGTGCCAGCAGCGCGACTAGCTTGGGGAATGAGCAGTTCTTC
CASSATSLGNEQFF
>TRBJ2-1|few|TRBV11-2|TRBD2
TGTGCCAGCAGCCAAGATACACTAGCGGGAGTCAATGAGCAGTTCTTC
CASSQDTLAGVNEQFF
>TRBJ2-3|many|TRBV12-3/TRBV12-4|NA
TGTGCCAGCAGTTTACGAGCCACAGATACGCAGTATTTT
CASSLRATDTQYF